This T cell receptor beta chain is drawn from a study of T cell responses to AZD1222 COVID-19 vaccine. Only in-frame clones appear in the TCRdb table, and some are missing; sequencing was by immunoSEQ multiplex PCR. The sample comprises 86,000 or so clones, about nine tenths of which are singletons, and less than 9% rests with the top ten. Worth noting for this clone: What it binds is unknown.

Regarding the study as a whole: Spike-specific TCRs gained breadth and depth after people received two AZD1222 doses. Donors were mostly white British, more females; clonal diversity possibly underestimated. The span of vaccine-associated CD4 TCRs extended across spike, with dominance at 160-218 and 743-854.

The germline gives CDR1 SEHNR, CDR2 FQNEAQ (reference sequence). The CDR3 runs 18 residues. V was trimmed by 1 base and J by 2 bases, leaving 19 bases between them. The starting material was peripheral blood, obtained 28 days after the second AZD1222 dose. This rearrangement joins TRBV7-9 to TRBJ2-3, with a possible D match to TRBD2 (6 bases). This receptor was taken from an adult who received the AZD1222 COVID-19 vaccine. For the CDR3, the DNA is TGTGCCAGCAGCTTAGTACCGATCGGGGACTCAGCCACAGATACGCAGTATTTT. It translates to CASSLVPIGDSATDTQYF.